This TCR beta chain was recovered during a study of cytomegalovirus exposure and HLA in healthy donors. Overall study context: Most genotyped donors, 75% to 85% of more than 300, had Caucasian-associated genetic ancestry. Notes on the study in general: Segments of the TCR beta V type were, in most cases, productive about 90% or about 30% of the time in an earlier analysis. Overall, roughly 170 TCR beta chains were annotated as cytomegalovirus-associated. The classifier, whose performance was assessed in both the original and validation cohorts, reportedly diagnosed cytomegalovirus status with high specificity and sensitivity.

Details on this clone: The target antigen is unknown.

The study ran its PCR with 60 Vbeta and 13 Jbeta primers. Sequenced by immunoSEQ multiplex PCR; TCRdb stores in-frame clones only, minus some. The data show roughly 150,000 clones, around 82% seen once. Germline CDR1 and CDR2: SGHTA and FQGNSA. The V and J ends lost 0 bases and 4 bases, in that order; junction bases with no gene match: 3. The CDR3 is made up of 15 amino acids. The clonotype originates from a young man in good health and CMV-seronegative. The chain carries TRBV7-2 and TRBJ1-2, with 9 bases lining up with TRBD1. The sequenced material came from PBMCs. The CDR3 spells CASSLAGTGSYGYTF. The CDR3 region has the DNA TGTGCCAGCAGCTTAGCTGGGACAGGGTCCTATGGCTACACCTTC.